This T cell receptor beta chain appears in the sequencing data of a study of response to subunit inactivated influenza vaccine. Remarks on this clonotype: Its antigen is still unknown.

Study-wide results and limits: Seasonal influenza vaccination, on each occasion, was suggested by the authors to recruit few new T cells.

Via MiXCR, TCRdb re-called the RT-PCR reads, giving one row per CDR3 protein. The sample consists of fewer than 600,000 distinct CDR3 sequences, less than 7.5% of them appearing once. Trimming stripped 5 bases from V and 4 bases from J, with 15 bases between. The germline CDR1 and CDR2 sequences are SGHTA and FQGNSA. This CDR3 is built from 15 residues. The material sequenced was PBMCs from blood, taken roughly 24 months after vaccination. The receptor comes from a man between 50 and 69 years old who received an inactivated influenza vaccine. V usage is TRBV7-2 and J usage is TRBJ1-5; a possible D gene is TRBD1 (6 bases). The CDR3 DNA sequence: TGTGCCAGCAGCCCGCAAGGAGACAGGAATCAGCCCCAGCATTTT. Its translation is CASSPQGDRNQPQHF. Based on the CDR3 plus reference TRBV7-2 and TRBJ1-5, the full variable domain is GAGVSQSPSNKVTEKGKDVELRCDPISGHTALYWYRQSLGQGLEFLIYFQGNSAPDKSGLPSDRFSAERTGGSVSTLTIQRTQQEDSAVYLCASSPQGDRNQPQHFGDGTRLSIL.